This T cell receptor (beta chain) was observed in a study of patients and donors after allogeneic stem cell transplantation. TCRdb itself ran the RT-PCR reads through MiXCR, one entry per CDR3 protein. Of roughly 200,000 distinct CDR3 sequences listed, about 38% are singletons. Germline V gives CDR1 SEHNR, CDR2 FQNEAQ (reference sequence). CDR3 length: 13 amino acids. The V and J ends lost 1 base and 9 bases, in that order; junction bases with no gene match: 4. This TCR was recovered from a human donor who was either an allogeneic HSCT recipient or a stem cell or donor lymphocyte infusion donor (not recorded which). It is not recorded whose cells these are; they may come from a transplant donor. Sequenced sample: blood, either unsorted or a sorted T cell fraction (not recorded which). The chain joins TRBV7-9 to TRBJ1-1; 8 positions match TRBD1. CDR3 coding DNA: TGTGCCAGCAGCTTAGTCGGACAGGGCAAAGCTTTCTTT. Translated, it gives CASSLVGQGKAFF. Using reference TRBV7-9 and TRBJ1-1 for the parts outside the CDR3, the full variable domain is DTGVSQNPRHKITKRGQNVTFRCDPISEHNRLYWYRQTLGQGPEFLTYFQNEAQLEKSRLLSDRFSAERPKGSFSTLEIQRTEQGDSAMYLCASSLVGQGKAFFGQGTRLTVV.